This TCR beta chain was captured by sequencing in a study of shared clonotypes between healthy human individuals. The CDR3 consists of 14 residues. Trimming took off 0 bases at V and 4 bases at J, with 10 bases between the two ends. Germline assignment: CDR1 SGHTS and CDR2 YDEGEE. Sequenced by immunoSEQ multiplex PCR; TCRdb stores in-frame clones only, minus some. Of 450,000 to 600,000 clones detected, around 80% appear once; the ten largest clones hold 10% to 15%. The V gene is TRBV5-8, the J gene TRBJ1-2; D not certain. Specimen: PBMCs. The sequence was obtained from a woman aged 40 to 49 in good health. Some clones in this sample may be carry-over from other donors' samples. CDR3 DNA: TGTGCCAGCAGCTTGGTCAGGACGTCCTATGGCTACACCTTC. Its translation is CASSLVRTSYGYTF.